These 23 T cell receptor beta chains were all obtained from the same sample, sequenced in a study of technical replicates of blood from four donors. TCRdb's copy holds only in-frame clones and misses some; the assay was immunoSEQ multiplex PCR. This repertoire shows over 50,000 clones, approximately 87% found once; its top ten account for around 4.9%. Input material: PBMCs. These receptors were taken from a human donor in good health. Some clones in this sample may be carry-over from other donors' samples.

This clone was counted once. The V call is TRBV6-1, the J call TRBJ1-3; D call uncertain. Germline loops: CDR1 MNHNS, CDR2 SASEGT. CDR3 length equals 13 residues. V was clipped by 0 bases and J by 4 bases, with 4 bases between them. DNA for the CDR3: TGTGCCAGCAGTGAAGCCCCGGGAAACACCATATATTTT. The encoded protein is CASSEAPGNTIYF.

The chain links TRBV18 to TRBJ2-5, with D possibly being TRBD1 (5 bases). This CDR3 spans 15 amino acids. V was shortened by 0 bases and J by 2 bases, with 10 bases between the two germline ends. The V gene's germline CDR1 is KGHSH and CDR2 LQKENI. The CDR3 here is CASSPPAGIQETQYF. The DNA of the CDR3 is TGTGCCAGCTCACCACCGGCAGGGATACAAGAGACCCAGTACTTC.

The J gene is TRBJ2-7, the V gene TRBV2; TRBD2 agrees at 16 bases. The CDR3 sequence is 18 residues long. Trimming removed 11 bases from V and 0 bases from J; junction bases left unmatched: 13. CDR1 SNHLY and CDR2 FYNNEI come from the germline V gene. CDR3 amino acids: CAGRGAGLAGGSSYEQYF. The CDR3 region has the DNA TGTGCCGGAAGGGGAGCGGGACTAGCGGGGGGGAGCTCCTACGAGCAGTACTTC.

This sequence joins TRBV4-1 and TRBJ2-5, with TRBD2 matching over 12 bases. Germline V gene lookup returns CDR1 MGHRA and CDR2 YSYEKL. V was clipped by 5 bases and J by 1 base; unmatched bases: 8. CDR3 length equals 17 residues. CDR3 region: CASSSILAGGPQETQYF. The CDR3 DNA reads as TGCGCCAGCAGCTCCATACTAGCGGGGGGTCCCCAAGAGACCCAGTACTTC.

J is TRBJ1-4 and V is TRBV4-3, with D possibly matching TRBD1 (5 bases). V lost 3 bases to trimming and J lost 8 bases, with 22 bases between them. The V gene's germline CDR1 is LGHNA and CDR2 YSLEER. This CDR3 has 17 amino acids. The CDR3 DNA follows: TGCGCCAGCAGCCAGCTCCGGGGGAATACGGGGAGAGAAAAACTGTTTTTT. Protein: CASSQLRGNTGREKLFF.

The gene calls are TRBV7-9 and TRBJ2-7, with D possibly TRBD2 on 7 matching bases. Germline assignment: CDR1 SEHNR and CDR2 FQNEAQ (reference sequence). The length of the CDR3 is 15 residues. The V gene lost 5 bases and the J gene lost 4 bases, with 18 bases spanning the gap. In DNA, the CDR3 is TGTGCCAGCAGCCCACTAGGGGGGGTAAGGTACGAGCAGTACTTC. As protein: CASSPLGGVRYEQYF.

The rearrangement uses TRBV5-1 and TRBJ1-1; possible D gene TRBD1, 5 bases. The CDR3 runs to 16 residues. The germline V gene has CDR1 SGHRS and CDR2 YFSETQ. Trimming removed 5 bases at V and 3 bases at J, with 20 bases between. This CDR3 reads CASRLRGTGGDTEAFF. DNA for the CDR3: TGCGCCAGCAGGTTGAGGGGCACCGGTGGCGACACTGAAGCTTTCTTT.

As DNA, the CDR3 is TGCGCCAGCAGCCAAGGAGCCCGGCCAGGGACTGGAAACACCATATATTTT. This codes for CASSQGARPGTGNTIYF. This chain links TRBV4-3 with TRBJ1-3; possibly TRBD1 for D (5 bases). V was pared by 1 base and J by 2 bases, with 15 bases between. Germline V gives CDR1 LGHNA, CDR2 YSLEER. This CDR3 is 17 amino acids long.

V and J are TRBV4-3 and TRBJ1-2; 8 positions agree with TRBD1. The CDR3 spans 14 residues. The germline gives CDR1 LGHNA, CDR2 YSLEER. Trimming at V came to 3 bases and at J to 3 bases, leaving 3 bases not matched to a gene. The CDR3 sequence: CASSQGDRHYGYTF. The CDR3 nucleotides are TGCGCCAGCAGCCAGGGGGACAGGCACTATGGCTACACCTTC.

The V and J genes are TRBV4-2 and TRBJ2-3; 7 positions agree with TRBD1. J lost 4 bases, V lost 6 bases, and 7 bases had no gene match. The CDR3 spans 14 residues. CDR1 and CDR2 from the germline V gene are LGHNA and YNFKEQ. In DNA, the CDR3 is TGTGCCAGCAGTAGGGGGCATTCGCCAGATACGCAGTATTTT. Residues: CASSRGHSPDTQYF.

The genes are TRBV5-5 and TRBJ1-2; 8 nucleotides match TRBD1. With 3 bases clipped from V and 2 bases from J, the junction kept 3 bases outside the gene matches. The CDR3 contains 14 residues. CDR1 is SGHKS and CDR2 is YYEKEE in the germline V gene (reference sequence). As DNA, the CDR3 is TGTGCCAGCAGCTCTCACAGGGGGAACTATGGCTACACCTTC. It translates to CASSSHRGNYGYTF.

The chain couples TRBV30 to TRBJ2-6, with D maybe TRBD2 (5 bases). CDR3 length: 15 amino acids. With 3 bases removed from V and 0 bases from J, the gap between germline ends came to 9 bases. Germline CDR1 reads GTSNPN; CDR2 reads SVGIG (reference sequence). CDR3 residues: CAWRPDFSGANVLTF. The CDR3 nucleotides are TGTGCCTGGAGACCGGACTTCTCTGGGGCCAACGTCCTGACTTTC. Based on the CDR3 plus reference TRBV30 and TRBJ2-6, the full variable domain is SQTIHQWPATLVQPVGSPLSLECTVEGTSNPNLYWYRQAAGRGLQLLFYSVGIGQISSEVPQNLSASRPQDRQFILSSKKLLLSDSGFYLCAWRPDFSGANVLTFGAGSRLTVL.

The chain employs TRBV9 and TRBJ2-1; tentative D call: TRBD1 (6 bases). This CDR3 has 18 amino acids. Per the germline V gene, CDR1 is SGDLS and CDR2 is YYNGEE. Trimming took off 0 bases at V and 0 bases at J, with 16 bases between the two ends. The CDR3 protein is CASSVGGNRVPSYNEQFF. The CDR3 coding sequence is TGTGCCAGCAGCGTAGGGGGGAACAGGGTACCCTCCTACAATGAGCAGTTCTTC.

This clone was seen only once. The CDR3 region has the DNA TGTGCCAGCAAAGAAGGGGGAGACACTGAAGCTTTCTTT. Its protein product is CASKEGGDTEAFF. This chain uses TRBV7-8 with TRBJ1-1, with D possibly being TRBD1 (6 bases). Germline V CDR1 and CDR2: SGHVS, FQNEAQ. This CDR3 is built from 13 residues. V lost 7 bases, J lost 3 bases, and 12 bases lay in between.

The V call is TRBV15, the J call TRBJ1-2, with TRBD1 matching over 8 bases. From germline, CDR1 is LNHNV and CDR2 YYDKDF (reference sequence). The CDR3 has 14 amino acids. J was trimmed by 2 bases and V by 6 bases; bases with no gene match: 5. CDR3 amino acids: CATRQGAGNYGYTF. The CDR3 DNA is TGTGCCACCAGGCAGGGGGCCGGAAACTATGGCTACACCTTC.

This clone was counted once. DNA of the CDR3: TGTGCTAGTGGTTTGGTACTAGGGGGTGGAAATGAGCAGTTCTTC. Translated: CASGLVLGGGNEQFF. This chain links TRBV12-5 with TRBJ2-1; D possibly corresponds to TRBD1 (6 bases). Germline lookup yields CDR1 LGHNT and CDR2 FRNRAP. The CDR3 runs 15 residues. V dropped 0 bases and J dropped 7 bases, with 13 bases sitting between them.

This chain links TRBV19 with TRBJ1-5; D is undetermined. V gave up 6 bases and J gave up 4 bases, with 7 bases separating them. This CDR3 has 12 amino acids. Germline V gene data show CDR1 as LNHDA and CDR2 as SQIVND (reference sequence). The CDR3 region has the DNA TGTGCCAGTAGGGGAGTTAATCAGCCCCAGCATTTT. It encodes CASRGVNQPQHF. Full variable domain (rest looked up from reference TRBV19 and TRBJ1-5): DGGITQSPKYLFRKEGQNVTLSCEQNLNHDAMYWYRQDPGQGLRLIYYSQIVNDFQKGDIAEGYSVSREKKESFPLTVTSAQKNPTAFYLCASRGVNQPQHFGDGTRLSIL.

This clone was observed a handful of times. The chain has TRBV4-2 and TRBJ2-2, with a possible D match to TRBD1 (5 bases). The germline V and J ends were trimmed by 7 bases and 4 bases, with 16 bases remaining between them. CDR1 is LGHNA and CDR2 is YNFKEQ in the germline V gene. The length of the CDR3 is 15 residues. CDR3 region: CASIANQGSTGELFF. For the CDR3, the DNA is TGTGCCAGCATCGCAAACCAGGGCTCCACCGGGGAGCTGTTTTTT.

The gene calls are TRBV18 and TRBJ2-3; D uncertain. CDR3 length: 12 amino acids. CDR1 and CDR2 (germline): KGHSH, LQKENI. V was clipped by 4 bases and J by 2 bases, with 4 bases between them. DNA of the CDR3: TGTGCCAGCTCACTAGACACAGATACGCAGTATTTT. Translating it yields CASSLDTDTQYF.

This rearrangement joins TRBV9 to TRBJ2-3, with a possible D match to TRBD2 (5 bases). CDR1 is SGDLS and CDR2 is YYNGEE in the germline V gene. The germline V and J ends were trimmed by 4 bases and 2 bases, with 14 bases remaining between them. The CDR3 consists of 15 residues. CDR3 sequence: CASSPLPGNTDTQYF. For the CDR3, the DNA is TGTGCCAGCAGCCCCCTCCCGGGGAACACAGATACGCAGTATTTT.

CDR3 residues: CASSQAPPSGAYNEQFF. CDR3 sequence (DNA): TGCGCCAGCAGCCAAGCCCCCCCTAGCGGAGCTTACAATGAGCAGTTCTTC. The chain employs TRBV4-3 and TRBJ2-1; TRBD2 aligns across 7 bases. Germline loops: CDR1 LGHNA, CDR2 YSLEER. Trimming at V came to 1 base and at J to 4 bases, leaving 10 bases not matched to a gene. CDR3 length equals 17 residues.

V gene TRBV19 combines with J gene TRBJ1-1; D unclear. This CDR3 contains 12 residues. V lost 7 bases, J lost 1 base, and 7 bases lay in between. Germline CDR1 LNHDA, CDR2 SQIVND (reference sequence). The CDR3 bases are TGTGCCAGTATCTCAGGGAACACTGAAGCTTTCTTT. This encodes CASISGNTEAFF.

The gene calls are TRBV7-9 and TRBJ2-5, with TRBD1 matching 11 bases. Germline CDR1 reads SEHNR; CDR2 reads FQNEAQ (reference sequence). The trim removed 5 bases at V and 4 bases at J, leaving 18 bases unmatched. The CDR3 is 19 amino acids. The CDR3 is CASSMGGSRDRGARETQYF. CDR3 sequence (DNA): TGTGCCAGCAGCATGGGAGGGTCCCGGGACAGGGGGGCAAGAGAGACCCAGTACTTC.